Below, one TCR beta chain is given with its context. The antigen is undetermined. The record originates from a study of CXCR3-negative and CXCR3-positive naive CD8 T cells. Study results and limitations: Cryopreservation partially decreased CXCR3 expression, and most assays used fresh PBMCs. TCR interaction strength was inferred from TRB CDR3 physicochemistry, as CD5 matched across naive subsets. Diversity in memory CD8+ cells fell much lower than the comparably high levels seen in both naive subsets.

TRB cDNA was prepared as libraries by UMI-labeled 5' RACE. No DNA is given; TCRdb re-called the 5' RACE reads and lists each CDR3 protein once. The data include fewer than 10,000 distinct CDR3 sequences; the top ten clones carry over 2%. Naive CD8+ T cells showed CD45RO-CCR7+CD27+CD95-. Source material: naive CXCR3- CD8+ T cells from blood. Subset given: CD45RO-CCR7+CD27+CD95- naive CD8+ T cells lacking CXCR3 (TNR3-). This receptor was identified in a human donor in good health. Some clones in this sample may be carry-over from other donors' samples.

The CDR3 loop reads CASSRRAQETQYF. This chain uses TRBV11-2 with TRBJ2-5; TCRdb returns TRBD1, unconfirmable since there is no DNA. This CDR3 is 13 amino acids long. From germline, CDR1 is SGHAT and CDR2 FQNNGV.